What follows describes a single T cell receptor beta chain. Its cognate antigen has yet to be identified. The input lacks base qualities; no much larger clone sits a single base away. In total, 666 healthy bone marrow donors made up the cohort. Cohort members were all nominally healthy when sampled, although unrecorded immune exposures were likely present. The donor was CMV seropositive and belonged to the group of 250 to 300 seropositive cohort members. A peripheral blood sample was provided by each donor, and peripheral blood mononuclear cells were used for TCR beta sequencing. Genomic DNA was extracted from the blood cell samples with the Qiagen DNeasy Blood Extraction Kit. This sample is part of a study of cytomegalovirus exposure and HLA in healthy donors (dated by TCRdb to the late 2010s). With regard to the full study: An earlier analysis of roughly 500 of the donors reported roughly 300 Gb of sequence data and around 120 million unique TCR beta sequences from some 180 million T cells. Approximately 310 gigabases of sequencing data and 70 million to 100 million unique TCR sequences made up an early release that covered several hundred HLA-typed donors. Among the roughly 430 genotyped donors, approximately 77% belonged to the genetic ancestry cluster associated with self-reported Caucasian donors. The study was designed to test whether signatures of past pathogen exposure could be identified by cataloging public T cell receptors. The study used immunosequencing to profile the T cell repertoires of around 600 subjects and linked those repertoires to cytomegalovirus serostatus. Besides the first cohort of approximately 670 subjects, a separate validation cohort made up of over 100 different subjects was used. To predict cytomegalovirus infection status, the study combined high-throughput TCR immunosequencing, statistical association of individual TCRs with disease status, and machine learning. To study patterns of TCR occurrence, a later analysis re-analyzed previously published TCR beta repertoires from 600 to 750 donors and added high-resolution HLA genotyping. Rather than using new phenotypic data, the later analysis identified candidate immune exposures from TCR beta sequences and from how often those sequences occurred across donors. An earlier analysis of a few hundred of the donors applied high-throughput TCR beta sequencing to assess whether each TCR beta V gene segment acted as functional or pseudogenic. Donor age, sex, ethnicity and CMV serostatus were collected together with the repertoire data. A later genetic analysis took genome-wide SNP genotypes for about three fifths of the 666 donors and used that subset as a discovery cohort. Every repertoire in the discovery cohort had been generated on one and the same sequencing platform. HLA typing included class I and class II loci at four-digit resolution. The number of typed donors differed by locus: 629-630 for A, B, C, DRB1 and DQB1; approximately 540 for DQA1; approximately 600 for DPA1; and around 490 for DPB1. A handful of DR-DQ haplotypes were handled as single units for association and clustering because linkage in the cohort was strong. Across 398 genotyped donors of the cohort, an average of about 220,000 unique TCR beta nucleotide sequences per donor were sequenced, and roughly a sixth of those sequences were non-productive.

V gives up 7 bases and J gives up 4 bases, and the segment between their germline ends measures 12 bases. The CDR3 sequence holds 13 residues, the cysteine and phenylalanine included. This entry keeps only the CDR3 DNA: 39 bases, framed from base 1. CDR1 MDHEN and CDR2 SYDVKM are derived from the germline V gene. Libraries were built with the immunoSEQ multiplex PCR assay. A mixture of 60 forward primers for TCR Vbeta segments and 13 reverse primers for TCR Jbeta segments was used in the multiplex PCR. Amplification of the CDR3 region of rearranged TCR beta genes was performed with a multiplex PCR assay on genomic DNA. On the Illumina HiSeq System, the amplified TCR beta libraries were sequenced as 87-base-pair reads. As for the authors' bioinformatics: A later analysis tallied 70 million to 100 million unique TCR beta chains across the approximately 670 repertoires, and approximately 12 million of those chains were shared by two or more donors. Raw reads were error-corrected and collapsed into unique sequences with a nearest-neighbor algorithm that merged closely related sequences to remove PCR and sequencing errors. Alignment of CDR3 sequences to IMGT reference sequences was used to assign V, D and J gene segments. Each retained sequence needed at least a six-nucleotide match to both a V gene segment and a J gene segment. Rearrangements were called productive when the CDR3 lacked stop codons and stayed in frame with V and J; all others were non-productive. CDR3 was defined according to IMGT convention as the region running from the second conserved V-encoded cysteine to the conserved J-encoded phenylalanine. Sequences without an unambiguous match to a single V gene segment were excluded from the earlier analysis of several hundred of the donors. In an earlier analysis of several hundred of the donors, V segments were called functional above 56.7% productive rearrangements and were called segregating when the between-donor standard deviation exceeded 5%. To diagnose cytomegalovirus status from the catalog of TCR beta chain sequences, a statistical classification framework was built. In a later analysis, V and J genes were assigned by comparing TCR nucleotide sequences against IMGT/GENE-DB human TR gene sequences. A later analysis assigned CDR3 sequences and most-parsimonious VDJ recombination scenarios with the TCRdist pipeline. In a later analysis, every TCR beta chain was defined by the combination of its CDR3 amino acid sequence and its V-gene family, and reads without a unique V-gene family were dropped. As a way to deal with suspected cross-contamination and a sequencing artifact, a later analysis dropped hundreds of nucleotide sequences that were highly shared and had low generation probability. For each public chain, a later analysis derived a clonal expansion index from normalized ranks of inferred template counts within each repertoire. In a later analysis, generation probabilities were computed using a VDJ recombination model fitted to out-of-frame rearrangements, and the results were checked against IGoR. Hypergeometric tests were used in a later analysis to score TCR-TCR, TCR-HLA and TCR-CMV co-occurrence, with a repertoire-size bias correction applied to the TCR pairs. False discovery rates were estimated in a later analysis by permuting HLA or CMV assignments 20 times. A later analysis grouped co-occurring TCRs with DBSCAN, adding TCRdist sequence similarity when clustering within HLA-allele-positive subsets. Repertoires with fewer than 30,000 or more than 120,000 public chains were left out of co-occurrence clustering, as were five repertoires with anomalous nucleotide sharing. The source is immuneACCESS, and TCRdb retained only in-frame sequences with V and J called. Part of the clones is not carried over; for the studies checked, unresolved V genes explain less than half of this, and the remainder is unexplained. Clone size and V and J calls were adopted from that table, with D and trimming inferred from the DNA. This sample lists about 190,000 clones; roughly four fifths were detected once. The ten biggest clones cover less than 4% of the sample.

The study at large found these results: Most CMV-associated TCR beta chains appeared to be HLA-restricted in a later analysis, and the HLA associations seemed to be driven largely by CMV exposure. In a later analysis, several top co-occurrence clusters were reported to appear linked to parvovirus B19, influenza, CMV and Epstein-Barr virus. A further reported finding was that TCR beta sequences accurately predicted the HLA-A and HLA-B alleles for most subjects in the first cohort. A later analysis associated 15,000 to 20,000 TCR beta sequences with specific HLA alleles at a false discovery rate of 0.05. In a later analysis, HLA-associated TCR beta chains showed more clonal expansion and lower generation probabilities than non-associated chains that were equally common. While some public TCRs were present in many individuals, most TCR sequences turned up only very rarely across donors. The presence/absence analyses assumed that sequencing depth was roughly uniform across donors, and that assumption may not be true. The only immune exposure information available for the cohort was CMV serostatus. A group of highly shared sequence variants was considered likely to be a technical artifact of the sequencing pipeline. In vitro tests confirmed that a few of the cytomegalovirus-associated TCR beta chains recognize cytomegalovirus antigens. The 87-base-pair reads could not distinguish some IMGT-functional V segments, including TRBV6-2 and TRBV6-3, so those segments were excluded. The authors suggested that the approach could potentially be extended to other disease states and immunological phenotypes. A later genetic analysis associated a missense DCLRE1C variant with V-gene and J-gene trimming of TCR beta chains, and an independent cohort replicated the association. When HLA alleles, especially DR and DQ, strongly co-occurred, TCR associations were difficult to assign to individual alleles. Because counts were too low, roughly 16 rarely observed V segments, including chromosome 9 orphons, were excluded from the earlier analysis of a few hundred of the donors. The study gave a list of under 200 TCR beta chains associated with cytomegalovirus. According to a later analysis, TCR association rates differed among HLA loci, with DRB1 alleles showing the most associated TCRs and HLA-C alleles showing the fewest. Linkage disequilibrium might explain the correlated functional status among segregating V segments, but an unknown experimental factor could not be ruled out. Compared with the roughly 700-donor mean, donors in an Asian-associated ancestry cluster had fewer N-insertions in productive TCRs, according to a later genetic analysis. The cohort was sequenced for TCR beta chains only, and without alpha or paired-chain data the features that could be detected were limited. The classifier was reported to diagnose cytomegalovirus status with high specificity and sensitivity in both the original cohort and the validation cohort. Because HLA typing was unavailable for some donors at each locus, only the typed subset was used in association tests. In an earlier analysis of over 550 of the donors, most TCR beta V segments were observed in productive rearrangements about 90% or about 30% of the time, broadly matching IMGT annotations.

What was sequenced was PBMCs. The origin of this receptor is a woman younger than 45 in good health and CMV-seropositive. This sequence uses TRBV28 and TRBJ2-3, with a tentative D gene TRBD2 over 5 matching bases. The CDR3 region: CASIEGSADTQYF. The DNA sequence is given as TGTGCCAGCATAGAGGGATCAGCAGATACGCAGTATTTT.